This T cell receptor (beta chain) was documented in a study of control samples from healthy donors and cancer patients. The assay was immunoSEQ multiplex PCR, and TCRdb's table has in-frame clones only and misses some. The sample records about 150,000 clones, about 94% being singletons. Germline CDR1 reads SEHNR; CDR2 reads FQNEAQ (reference sequence). CDR3 length: 15 amino acids. Trimming shortened V by 5 bases and J by 0 bases, and 14 bases separated the two germline ends. Only a few counts were recorded for this clone. The chain recombines TRBV7-9 with TRBJ2-7, with D possibly being TRBD1 (6 bases). The origin of this receptor is a man in his forties in good health. The sequencing sample was made of blood. The CDR3 coding sequence is TGTGCCAGCAGCACCCGGGACACTGCCTCCTACGAGCAGTACTTC. Protein product: CASSTRDTASYEQYF. The full variable domain, with the rest looked up from reference TRBV7-9 and TRBJ2-7, is DTGVSQNPRHKITKRGQNVTFRCDPISEHNRLYWYRQTLGQGPEFLTYFQNEAQLEKSRLLSDRFSAERPKGSFSTLEIQRTEQGDSAMYLCASSTRDTASYEQYFGPGTRLTVT.